Given below is one TCR beta chain in context. Its recognized antigen is unknown. Base qualities are not recorded, but no much larger clone differs from it by a single base. This entry belongs to a study of neoadjuvant anti-PD-1 for oral cavity cancer (dated by TCRdb to the early 2020s). Concerning the study at large: Before undergoing curative-intent surgical resection, most patients got three to four biweekly nivolumab doses at 3 mg/kg. The parent correlative cohort had 12 to 13 patients and a response rate of about 35%. Patients with complete response, partial response or stable disease by RECIST 1.1 were defined as responders, whereas patients with progression were defined as non-responders. Patients without progression received a fourth nivolumab dose around day 43 and underwent definitive surgical resection on days 50-56.

The time point label on this specimen signifies: after neoadjuvant nivolumab, at surgical resection. The patients had newly diagnosed stage II-IVA oral cavity squamous cell carcinoma and had not received any prior systemic or radiation treatment. The cohort was made up of patients with locally advanced, HPV-negative oral cavity squamous cell carcinoma. Peripheral blood mononuclear cells were analyzed directly and were not maintained or expanded in culture. Samples were obtained from a longitudinal correlative study of a single-arm phase II trial of neoadjuvant nivolumab in oral cavity squamous cell carcinoma. Subject-matched pre- and post-treatment PBMCs and tumors from three responders and three non-responders were subjected to genomic DNA-based TCRbeta sequencing. Peripheral blood mononuclear cells were collected once before nivolumab treatment and again after treatment, at the time of surgery. The Maxwell RSC DNA from Cells kit was used to extract genomic DNA from PBMCs.

PBMC libraries used mostly 450 to 500 ng of input genomic DNA for deep sequencing, with six replicates per sample. The immunoSEQ hsTCRbeta kit was used to prepare TCRbeta libraries according to the manufacturer's instructions. The completed libraries were mixed into a single pool at 3 nM, then sequenced with an Illumina NovaSeq 6000 S4 flow cell. In the authors' own workflow: Raw data preprocessing and quality control were performed with the immunoSEQ Analyzer. The analysis was limited to productive rearrangements, and each clonotype was defined by a unique CDR3 amino acid sequence. Repertoire clonality was estimated as the Gini-Simpson index, which was calculated using the R package tcR. Student's t test was used to compare Gini indices, while Pearson correlation assessed associations with tumor size change. What TCRdb holds here is the immuneACCESS table cut down to in-frame rearrangements. Part of the clones is not present; checked against another copy, under half of the missing clones reflect an unresolved V gene, and the others are unexplained. V and J calls and clone size come straight from that table; D and trimming were deduced from the DNA. The sample table records approximately 42,000 clones; 60% to 80% of these occur just once. 4.5% to 5% of the sample lies in the top ten.

Study-level results and caveats: Only a few patients per response group were included in the TCR analyses, and the authors called for validation in larger cohorts. Higher pretreatment blood TCRbeta clonality and lower post-treatment tumor TCRbeta clonality were correlated with higher pretreatment blood Treg/Th17 ratios. After neoadjuvant nivolumab, non-responders showed significantly higher T cell clonality (Gini index) in PBMCs than responders did.

Counted from cysteine to phenylalanine, this CDR3 has 17 amino acids. CDR3 DNA only is kept here, 51 bases in frame from base 1. V is pared back by 1 base and J by 5 bases, with 20 bases lying between the germline termini. From a lookup of the germline V gene, CDR1 and CDR2 are SGHNT and YENEEA. Source: PBMCs, taken after nivolumab (anti-PD-1) treatment. The rearrangement combines TRBV11-3 with TRBJ2-5; no D gene can be assigned with confidence. This TCR derives from a person between 35 and 79 years old with oral cavity squamous cell carcinoma. The CDR3 protein: CASSLAVPGPRYETQYF. In nucleotide form, the sequence is TGTGCCAGCAGCTTAGCCGTACCGGGCCCCCGCTACGAGACCCAGTACTTC.